This T cell receptor (beta chain) originates from a study of CD8+ T cells in alopecia areata. The table lists this clone with a count of one. The sample carries other DNA sequences with the same CDR3. The germline CDR1 and CDR2 sequences are GTSNPN and SVGIG (reference sequence). With 0 bases removed from V and 2 bases from J, the gap between germline ends came to 7 bases. This CDR3 has 13 residues. Reverse transcribed after extraction, RNA yielded cDNA as the sequencing template. Sequencing was performed with immunoSEQ multiplex PCR; in TCRdb, only in-frame clones are kept and a portion is missing. This table holds about 170,000 clones, approximately 70% found once.

Source: CD8+ T cells sorted from blood, taken at week 0. The sequence was collected from a human donor with alopecia areata. The J gene is TRBJ1-1, the V gene TRBV30; D ambiguous. The CDR3 DNA reads as TGTGCCTGGAGTGTACTTCGCAACACTGAAGCTTTCTTT. The encoded protein is CAWSVLRNTEAFF. Full variable domain (remainder filled in from reference TRBV30 and TRBJ1-1): SQTIHQWPATLVQPVGSPLSLECTVEGTSNPNLYWYRQAAGRGLQLLFYSVGIGQISSEVPQNLSASRPQDRQFILSSKKLLLSDSGFYLCAWSVLRNTEAFFGQGTRLTVV.